These 27 T cell receptor beta chains originate from one sample sequenced in a study of identical twins. TCRdb reprocessed the 5' RACE reads via MiXCR and lists one record per CDR3 protein. The table shows 640,000 or so distinct CDR3 sequences, with around 5.7% occurring only once. Sequencing was carried out using naive T cells sorted from blood. The receptors were gathered from a man between 18 and 35 years old in good health.

The rearrangement joins TRBV7-9 to TRBJ2-2, with D hard to call. With 5 bases removed from V and 0 bases from J, the gap between germline ends came to 10 bases. The CDR3 loop spans 15 amino acids. Germline lookup yields CDR1 SEHNR and CDR2 FQNEAQ (reference sequence). CDR3 amino acids: CASSLQIANTGELFF. The CDR3 coding sequence is TGTGCCAGCAGCCTTCAAATCGCGAACACCGGGGAGCTGTTTTTT. The variable domain in full, with the rest retrieved from reference TRBV7-9 and TRBJ2-2, is DTGVSQNPRHKITKRGQNVTFRCDPISEHNRLYWYRQTLGQGPEFLTYFQNEAQLEKSRLLSDRFSAERPKGSFSTLEIQRTEQGDSAMYLCASSLQIANTGELFFGEGSRLTVL.

This clonotype appeared many times. The gene calls are TRBV10-3 and TRBJ2-3, with D perhaps TRBD2 (5 bases). V was shortened by 6 bases and J by 2 bases, with 9 bases between the two germline ends. CDR3 length: 13 amino acids. CDR1 is ENHRY and CDR2 is SYGVKD in the germline V gene. The CDR3 region is CAIRLGSTDTQYF. The CDR3 region has the DNA TGTGCCATCAGACTAGGTTCCACAGATACGCAGTATTTT.

This clonotype has a count of ten or more. J is TRBJ2-1 and V is TRBV10-3; D is possibly TRBD2 (7 bases). V lost 0 bases, J lost 7 bases, and 19 bases lay in between. The CDR3 spans 17 residues. Germline V lookup: CDR1 ENHRY, CDR2 SYGVKD. The CDR3 reads CAISESRGLAEKNEQFF. CDR3 bases: TGTGCCATCAGTGAGTCGCGGGGGCTAGCTGAGAAGAATGAGCAGTTCTTC.

This clonotype was detected ten times or more. The chain recombines TRBV6-5 with TRBJ2-2; the D gene is possibly TRBD2 (5 bases). From germline, CDR1 is MNHEY and CDR2 SVGAGI. V lost 4 bases to trimming and J lost 7 bases, with 13 bases between them. This CDR3 has 14 amino acids. In nucleotides, the CDR3 is TGTGCCAGCAGTTGGACGGAACGGGACGGGGAGCTGTTTTTT. Its translation is CASSWTERDGELFF.

This clonotype was recorded at least ten times. The CDR3 DNA reads TGTGCCAGCAGTTACGGGACTAGCTGGTTCTTC. Translation: CASSYGTSWFF. The rearrangement uses TRBV6-2 or TRBV6-3 and TRBJ2-1; 9 positions match TRBD2. After removal of 2 bases from V and 15 bases from J, the junction contained 2 bases not matched to a gene. The germline V gene has CDR1 MNHEY and CDR2 SVGEGT. This CDR3 comprises 11 residues.

This clonotype was recorded a few times. The V gene is TRBV20-1, the J gene TRBJ2-1, with D perhaps matching TRBD2 (5 bases). The V gene lost 3 bases and the J gene lost 4 bases, with 10 bases spanning the gap. The CDR3 totals 13 residues. Germline CDR1 and CDR2: DFQATT and SNEGSKA (reference sequence). The CDR3 DNA reads TGCAGTGCTAGGGCGGACTCATACAATGAGCAGTTCTTC. This gives the protein CSARADSYNEQFF.

This chain connects TRBV6-2 or TRBV6-3 to TRBJ1-2, with 8 positions matching TRBD1. V lost 2 bases, J lost 4 bases, and 9 bases stayed unmatched. This CDR3 spans 16 amino acids. Germline V gives CDR1 MNHEY, CDR2 SVGEGT. The CDR3 region has the DNA TGTGCCAGCAGTTACCTTCCGGGACAGGAGTTCTATGGCTACACCTTC. It encodes CASSYLPGQEFYGYTF.

The chain joins TRBV7-2 to TRBJ2-7; possible D gene TRBD2, 5 bases. V was cut by 3 bases and J by 6 bases, with 18 bases left in between. CDR1 is SGHTA and CDR2 is FQGNSA in the germline V gene. The length of the CDR3 is 15 residues. The CDR3, as DNA: TGTGCCAGCAGCTTCGGGTGGAGGACCCAAGCCGAGCAGTACTTC. This gives the protein CASSFGWRTQAEQYF.

This clonotype was seen a handful of times. V gene TRBV5-1 combines with J gene TRBJ2-1, with 7 bases lining up with TRBD2. Germline values: CDR1 SGHRS, CDR2 YFSETQ. The CDR3 extends over 15 amino acids. V gave up 4 bases and J gave up 8 bases; unmatched junction bases: 12. CDR3 bases: TGCGCCAGCAGCACGGGGGGAGCGGGTACCGATGAGCAGTTCTTC. Its protein is CASSTGGAGTDEQFF.

The chain employs TRBV12-3 or TRBV12-4 and TRBJ1-1, with D possibly TRBD1 on 6 matching bases. The CDR3 length is 14 residues. V shed 5 bases and J shed 1 base, with 11 bases lying between them. The CDR3 sequence is CASSPFRGNTEAFF. DNA of the CDR3: TGTGCCAGCAGTCCCTTCAGGGGGAACACTGAAGCTTTCTTT.

V usage is TRBV20-1 and J usage is TRBJ2-3; no definite D call. Germline V gives CDR1 DFQATT, CDR2 SNEGSKA (reference sequence). V lost 0 bases to trimming and J lost 6 bases, with 10 bases between them. This CDR3 comprises 13 residues. The CDR3 nucleotides are TGCAGTGCTAGAGATAGTGGATTTGATACGCAGTATTTT. Protein: CSARDSGFDTQYF.

At least ten counts were recorded for this clonotype. The chain has TRBV2 and TRBJ2-1; the D gene is possibly TRBD2 (6 bases). There are 12 residues in the CDR3. V gave up 1 base and J gave up 12 bases, with 10 bases separating them. The germline V gene has CDR1 SNHLY and CDR2 FYNNEI. The CDR3 is CASSEEPGRQFF. CDR3 nucleotides: TGTGCCAGCAGTGAAGAGCCCGGGAGGCAGTTCTTC.

This clonotype was seen more than once but under ten times. This chain uses TRBV7-9 with TRBJ2-5; D might be TRBD1 (5 bases). Germline CDR1 SEHNR, CDR2 FQNEAQ (reference sequence). This CDR3 contains 14 residues. V was shortened by 7 bases and J by 1 base, with 13 bases between the two germline ends. CDR3 DNA sequence: TGTGCCAGCAAAGGCAGGGTGGTCCAAGAGACCCAGTACTTC. It translates to CASKGRVVQETQYF.

This clonotype was counted ten times or more. The chain is built from TRBV5-1 and TRBJ2-2; TRBD2 matches at 11 bases. Germline CDR1 and CDR2: SGHRS and YFSETQ. V was clipped by 5 bases and J by 0 bases; unmatched bases: 6. The CDR3 is made up of 17 amino acids. CDR3 in amino acids: CASRDSGRAPNTGELFF. CDR3 DNA sequence: TGCGCCAGCAGAGATAGCGGGAGGGCCCCGAACACCGGGGAGCTGTTTTTT. The full variable domain, completed using reference TRBV5-1 and TRBJ2-2, is KAGVTQTPRYLIKTRGQQVTLSCSPISGHRSVSWYQQTPGQGLQFLFEYFSETQRNKGNFPGRFSGRQFSNSRSEMNVSTLELGDSALYLCASRDSGRAPNTGELFFGEGSRLTVL.

This clonotype was picked up many times. The CDR3 sequence is CASSQENSGTGLTEQYF. The CDR3 nucleotides are TGCGCCAGCAGCCAAGAAAATTCCGGGACAGGGCTAACCGAGCAGTACTTC. The V call is TRBV4-3, the J call TRBJ2-7, with 9 bases lining up with TRBD1. CDR1 is LGHNA, CDR2 YSLEER, per germline. The V and J ends lost 0 bases and 6 bases, in that order; junction bases with no gene match: 12. This CDR3 has 17 amino acids.

This clonotype appeared many times. The chain is built from TRBV4-1 and TRBJ1-5; 10 bases agree with TRBD1. Germline V lookup: CDR1 MGHRA, CDR2 YSYEKL. This CDR3 comprises 16 residues. V lost 8 bases to trimming and J lost 4 bases; unmatched junction nucleotides: 11. The CDR3 region has the DNA TGCGCCAGCCGGGCGGACAGGGGGGATCTAAATCAGCCCCAGCATTTT. The encoded protein is CASRADRGDLNQPQHF.

This chain joins TRBV6-5 and TRBJ2-2; 7 bases map to TRBD2. Germline V lookup: CDR1 MNHEY, CDR2 SVGAGI. The CDR3 sequence is 16 residues long. V lost 1 base and J lost 6; bases outside the gene matches: 8. CDR3 loop: CASSYFRGSIAGELFF. Written as DNA, the CDR3 is TGTGCCAGCAGTTACTTTCGCGGGAGCATCGCCGGGGAGCTGTTTTTT.

As concerns this clonotype: A much larger clonotype is one base distant, so this may be a read error. The CDR3 DNA sequence: TGTGCCAGCAGCTTGTATAACAGGTACAATGAGCAGTTCTTC. Translating it yields CASSLYNRYNEQFF. The chain recombines TRBV7-9 with TRBJ2-1; D may be TRBD1 (5 bases). The CDR3 is made up of 14 amino acids. Trimming removed 3 bases from V and 4 bases from J, with 10 bases in between. CDR1 and CDR2 (germline): SEHNR, FQNEAQ (reference sequence). Looking up the rest from reference TRBV7-9 and TRBJ2-1 gives the full variable domain: DTGVSQNPRHKITKRGQNVTFRCDPISEHNRLYWYRQTLGQGPEFLTYFQNEAQLEKSRLLSDRFSAERPKGSFSTLEIQRTEQGDSAMYLCASSLYNRYNEQFFGPGTRLTVL.

The rearrangement uses TRBV4-1 and TRBJ1-5; no reliable D call. Germline V gene lookup returns CDR1 MGHRA and CDR2 YSYEKL. The CDR3 sequence is 17 residues long. V lost 1 base and J lost 1, with 14 bases in between. In nucleotides, the CDR3 is TGCGCCAGCAGCCAAGGTGTCGCTTCCCGGAGCAATCAGCCCCAGCATTTT. Encoded protein: CASSQGVASRSNQPQHF.

This clonotype has a count of ten or more. One junction end does not reproduce the germline sequence, and a read error may be involved. V is TRBV5-1 and J is TRBJ2-2; no clear D gene. The CDR3 is 14 residues long. CDR1 SGHRS and CDR2 YFSETQ come from the germline V gene. CDR3 DNA sequence: TGTGCCAGCAGCTTGGACCTTAACACCGGGGAGCTGTTTTTT. Protein sequence: CASSLDLNTGELFF.

This clonotype was found a few times. The chain has TRBV5-1 and TRBJ2-5; D is unresolved. The CDR3 is 14 residues long. V was clipped by 3 bases and J by 1 base, with 10 bases between them. CDR1 and CDR2 (germline): SGHRS, YFSETQ. The CDR3 is CASSSDTIQETQYF. CDR3 DNA sequence: TGCGCCAGCAGCTCCGATACTATCCAAGAGACCCAGTACTTC. The complete variable domain, with remaining parts taken from reference TRBV5-1 and TRBJ2-5, reads KAGVTQTPRYLIKTRGQQVTLSCSPISGHRSVSWYQQTPGQGLQFLFEYFSETQRNKGNFPGRFSGRQFSNSRSEMNVSTLELGDSALYLCASSSDTIQETQYFGPGTRLLVL.

The sample holds many counts of this clonotype. The chain is built from TRBV20-1 and TRBJ2-3; 8 nucleotides match TRBD1. Trimming at V came to 3 bases and at J to 6 bases, leaving 8 bases not matched to a gene. CDR3 length: 14 residues. Germline V CDR1 and CDR2: DFQATT, SNEGSKA (reference sequence). The CDR3 DNA sequence: TGCAGTGCTAGTGTCGGCCAGGGGGCTGATACGCAGTATTTT. Its protein is CSASVGQGADTQYF.

This clonotype has more than one count but fewer than ten. V usage is TRBV20-1 and J usage is TRBJ1-1; D is unclear. The CDR3 has 13 residues. Germline loops: CDR1 DFQATT, CDR2 SNEGSKA (reference sequence). Trimming removed 6 bases at V and 3 bases at J, with 14 bases between. CDR3: CSAYSWAYTEAFF. CDR3 nucleotide sequence: TGCAGTGCATACTCGTGGGCTTACACTGAAGCTTTCTTT.

This clonotype appeared many times. V and J are TRBV20-1 and TRBJ2-7, with 11 bases that match TRBD2. Per germline, CDR1 DFQATT and CDR2 SNEGSKA (reference sequence). The V gene end was trimmed by 1 base and the J gene end by 5 bases; junction bases not matched to a gene: 10. The length of the CDR3 is 16 residues. The CDR3 loop is CSARGLAGGSVDEQYF. Written as DNA, the CDR3 is TGCAGTGCTAGAGGTCTAGCGGGAGGATCCGTAGACGAGCAGTACTTC.

This clonotype was seen ten or more times. The chain couples TRBV12-3 or TRBV12-4 to TRBJ2-5; TRBD2 matches at 15 bases. The ends lost 5 bases at V and 7 bases at J; junction bases unmatched: 11. This CDR3 has 17 residues. The CDR3 DNA sequence: TGTGCCAGCAGTCTCACCGGGACTAGCGGGAGGAGTGGGACCCAGTACTTC. Its protein is CASSLTGTSGRSGTQYF.

This clonotype was seen many times. For the CDR3, the DNA is TGTGCCAGCAGTGAGTTGCGGGGATACAATGAGCAGTTCTTC. As protein: CASSELRGYNEQFF. This chain links TRBV2 with TRBJ2-1; possible D gene TRBD2, 6 bases. The CDR3 is 14 residues long. Germline V gene data show CDR1 as SNHLY and CDR2 as FYNNEI. Trimming stripped 3 bases from V and 4 bases from J, with 10 bases between. Complete variable domain (other parts from reference TRBV2 and TRBJ2-1): EPEVTQTPSHQVTQMGQEVILRCVPISNHLYFYWYRQILGQKVEFLVSFYNNEISEKSEIFDDQFSVERPDGSNFTLKIRSTKLEDSAMYFCASSELRGYNEQFFGPGTRLTVL.

This clonotype showed up just a few times. V gene TRBV6-5 combines with J gene TRBJ2-5; D gene ambiguous. This CDR3 spans 12 amino acids. The germline V gene encodes CDR1 MNHEY and CDR2 SVGAGI. Deletions cut 7 bases from V and 5 bases from J, with 11 bases between. For the CDR3, the DNA is TGTGCCAGCATATCCAGTCGGGAGACCCAGTACTTC. It yields the protein CASISSRETQYF.